Included here is one TCR beta chain sequence, with context. Its cognate antigen is unknown. PCR was performed using 60 Vbeta and 13 Jbeta primers. Repertoires were generated with immunoSEQ multiplex PCR, while TCRdb's copy carries only in-frame clones and drops some. The profile shows roughly 140,000 clones, around 66% of them singletons. The sample comes from a study of cytomegalovirus exposure and HLA in healthy donors. Study in general: In an early release, HLA-typed donors contributed 90 million or so unique TCR sequences. Findings and caveats of the study: In terms of immune exposure information, only CMV serostatus was available. Several of the most significant clusters appeared, in a later analysis, to be linked to common viral pathogens. An analysis was carried out at a later point. It showed that HLA-associated TCR beta chains were more clonally expanded than equally common non-associated chains.

Germline V gene sequence: CDR1 MGHRA, CDR2 YSYEKL. The CDR3 is 16 residues long. The V and J ends lost 1 base and 2 bases respectively, with 12 bases between them. The rearrangement uses TRBV4-1 and TRBJ2-1; D unresolved. The sequenced sample was PBMCs. This receptor was taken from a woman younger than 45 in good health and CMV-seropositive. The CDR3 protein is CASSQVSRNPYNEQFF. The CDR3 DNA is TGCGCCAGCAGCCAAGTCTCTAGGAACCCCTACAATGAGCAGTTCTTC.